The 20 T cell receptor beta chains below were found in one sample sequenced in a study of blood T cell repertoires in COVID-19 (dated by TCRdb to about 2020). The library was obtained by the immunoSEQ multiplex PCR assay. The table was pulled from immuneACCESS by TCRdb, which kept in-frame rearrangements only. Such tables lose some clones; where checked, under half of the loss comes from unresolved V genes, and the rest has no known cause. This sample comprises 200,000 to 250,000 clones, just over 85% of them detected only once. The top ten hold approximately 2% of the sample. The sequenced material came from peripheral blood. Receptors originate from a man aged 25-45 years who had recovered from COVID-19.

The chain combines TRBV20-1 with TRBJ2-1; TRBD2 matches 11 bases. CDR1 and CDR2 from the germline V gene are DFQATT and SNEGSKA (reference sequence). The CDR3 spans 15 residues. The trim removed 3 bases at V and 8 bases at J, leaving 9 bases unmatched. The CDR3 bases are TGCAGTGCTAGTCGAATAGCGGGGGGGCCATATGAGCAGTTCTTC. This sequence encodes CSASRIAGGPYEQFF.

This sequence joins TRBV5-1 and TRBJ2-7, with 9 positions matching TRBD2. Germline V gene data show CDR1 as SGHRS and CDR2 as YFSETQ. There are 15 residues in the CDR3. J lost 2 bases, V lost 8 bases, and 11 bases had no gene match. CDR3 region: CASTPLAGTAYEQYF. CDR3 in DNA: TGCGCCAGTACACCTCTAGCGGGGACAGCCTACGAGCAGTACTTC.

V and J are TRBV3-1 (or the pseudogene TRBV3-2) and TRBJ2-3; tentatively, D is TRBD2 (6 bases). Trimming stripped 2 bases from V and 5 bases from J, with 8 bases between. The germline gives CDR1 LGHDT, CDR2 YNNKEL (reference sequence). The CDR3 covers 13 residues. This chain's CDR3 is CASSQRGGDTQYF. Written as DNA, the CDR3 is TGTGCCAGCAGCCAAAGGGGAGGAGATACGCAGTATTTT.

The gene calls are TRBV5-1 and TRBJ1-5; 8 nucleotides match TRBD1. The CDR3 has 14 residues. Germline-derived CDR1 and CDR2 are SGHRS and YFSETQ. Unmatched junction bases numbered 5, after V lost 4 bases and J lost 5 bases. In nucleotides, the CDR3 is TGCGCCAGCAGCCCGTCGACAGGGGATCAGCCCCAGCATTTT. It encodes CASSPSTGDQPQHF.

The table lists this clone with a few counts. This sequence joins TRBV6-1 and TRBJ2-1, with 10 bases matching TRBD2. The germline CDR1 and CDR2 sequences are MNHNS and SASEGT. Trimming at V came to 1 base and at J to 4 bases, leaving 7 bases not matched to a gene. The CDR3 has 17 amino acids. The CDR3 DNA is TGTGCCAGCAGTGAAGAGGCTAGCGGGGGACTATACAATGAGCAGTTCTTC. It encodes CASSEEASGGLYNEQFF.

V and J are TRBV2 and TRBJ1-5, with a weak D call TRBD1 (5 bases). The CDR3 is made up of 14 amino acids. Trimming removed 3 bases at V and 10 bases at J, with 16 bases between. In germline, CDR1 is SNHLY, CDR2 FYNNEI. CDR3 sequence reads: CASSELETGGPQHF. The CDR3, as DNA: TGTGCCAGCAGTGAGTTGGAGACCGGGGGACCCCAGCATTTT.

J is TRBJ2-5 and V is TRBV6-5; D may be TRBD1 (5 bases). The V end lost 5 bases, the J end lost 5 bases, and 15 bases lay between the germline ends. The CDR3 totals 14 residues. Germline CDR1 MNHEY, CDR2 SVGAGI. CDR3 bases: TGTGCCAGCAGTATTACAGGAGTGCGGGAGACCCAGTACTTC. Protein: CASSITGVRETQYF.

The V and J genes are TRBV5-6 and TRBJ1-1, with 7 bases identical to TRBD1. J gave up 4 bases and V 1 base, and 4 bases lay outside the gene matches. Germline V gene sequence: CDR1 SGHDT, CDR2 YYEEEE. The CDR3 length is 14 residues. CDR3 region: CASSLRGLGTEAFF. DNA of the CDR3: TGTGCCAGCAGCTTGAGGGGGCTGGGCACTGAAGCTTTCTTT.

This clone was observed a single time. J is TRBJ1-5 and V is TRBV15; no clear D gene. The CDR3 covers 14 residues. Per germline, CDR1 LNHNV and CDR2 YYDKDF (reference sequence). The V end was cut by 4 bases, the J end by 5 bases, with 12 bases between. CDR3 in DNA: TGTGCCACCAGCAATGAGGAGGCTTATCAGCCCCAGCATTTT. It codes for CATSNEEAYQPQHF.

Here the CDR3 DNA reads TGTGCCACCAGCAGAGCCCCGCGGGCCGTTTATCAGCCCCAGCATTTT. Amino acid sequence: CATSRAPRAVYQPQHF. J is TRBJ1-5 and V is TRBV15, with D unclear. The CDR3 runs 16 residues. Germline V CDR1 and CDR2: LNHNV, YYDKDF (reference sequence). Trimming removed 1 base at V and 5 bases at J, with 15 bases between.

The V call is TRBV9, the J call TRBJ2-2; the match to TRBD2 covers 15 bases. Germline CDR1 and CDR2: SGDLS and YYNGEE. This CDR3 comprises 22 residues. J gave up 0 bases and V 0 bases, and 12 bases lay outside the gene matches. CDR3 region: CASSVATLTRTSGGANTGELFF. The CDR3 DNA reads TGTGCCAGCAGCGTAGCCACCCTTACCCGGACTAGCGGGGGGGCGAACACCGGGGAGCTGTTTTTT.

The chain combines TRBV6-5 with TRBJ1-3; the D gene is possibly TRBD1 (5 bases). CDR1 and CDR2 (germline): MNHEY, SVGAGI. Deletions cut 0 bases from V and 1 base from J, with 10 bases between. The CDR3 sequence is 16 residues long. CDR3 nucleotides: TGTGCCAGCAGTTACTCTCGAAGGGGATCTGGAAACACCATATATTTT. The encoded protein is CASSYSRRGSGNTIYF.

The genes are TRBV3-1 (or the pseudogene TRBV3-2) and TRBJ2-4; TRBD1 agrees at 7 bases. V was pared by 4 bases and J by 11 bases, with 8 bases of the junction left unmatched. Germline CDR1 reads LGHDT; CDR2 reads YNNKEL (reference sequence). The CDR3 covers 13 residues. CDR3 bases: TGTGCCAGCAGCCGGACGACAGGGCTCGTTCAGTACTTC. As protein: CASSRTTGLVQYF.

The chain employs TRBV13 and TRBJ1-2; TRBD1 matches 7 bases. Trimming cost V 2 bases and J 4 bases; bases outside gene matches: 7. Germline lookup yields CDR1 PRHDT and CDR2 FYEKMQ (reference sequence). CDR3 length equals 15 residues. For the CDR3, the DNA is TGTGCCAGCAGCTTAAGAGGACAGGCCCTCTATGGCTACACCTTC. This sequence encodes CASSLRGQALYGYTF.

This clone was counted a few times. The V gene is TRBV5-1, the J gene TRBJ2-2, with TRBD2 matching over 11 bases. This CDR3 has 16 residues. Per germline, CDR1 SGHRS and CDR2 YFSETQ. Unmatched junction bases numbered 5, after V lost 3 bases and J lost 4 bases. The CDR3 DNA sequence: TGCGCCAGCAGCTCGCTAGCGGGGGGTGTCACCGGGGAGCTGTTTTTT. Protein product: CASSSLAGGVTGELFF. Supplemented by reference TRBV5-1 and TRBJ2-2, the full variable domain reads KAGVTQTPRYLIKTRGQQVTLSCSPISGHRSVSWYQQTPGQGLQFLFEYFSETQRNKGNFPGRFSGRQFSNSRSEMNVSTLELGDSALYLCASSSLAGGVTGELFFGEGSRLTVL.

The V gene is TRBV6-5, the J gene TRBJ1-1; TRBD1 matches 7 bases. CDR1 and CDR2 (germline): MNHEY, SVGAGI. Trimming took 2 bases from V and 8 from J; bases not matched to a gene: 5. The CDR3 is made up of 13 amino acids. Here the CDR3 reads CASSYRDRGEAFF. The CDR3 DNA reads as TGTGCCAGCAGTTACCGGGACAGAGGGGAAGCTTTCTTT.

The rearrangement links TRBV27 to TRBJ2-1; D possibly corresponds to TRBD2 (5 bases). Germline V gives CDR1 MNHEY, CDR2 SMNVEV (reference sequence). V gave up 9 bases and J gave up 7 bases, with 19 bases separating them. The CDR3 is 14 residues long. The CDR3 protein is CASRYYASGNEQFF. CDR3 in DNA: TGTGCCAGTAGATACTACGCCTCGGGGAATGAGCAGTTCTTC.

V gene TRBV6-5 combines with J gene TRBJ2-7; perhaps TRBD1 as D (6 bases). CDR3 size: 12 residues. The germline CDR1 and CDR2 sequences are MNHEY and SVGAGI. Trimming removed 4 bases at V and 7 bases at J, with 11 bases between. The CDR3 DNA reads as TGTGCCAGCAGTTTCCCGACAGGAGAGCAGTACTTC. Amino acid sequence: CASSFPTGEQYF.

The chain recombines TRBV5-1 with TRBJ1-2, with D uncertain. V gave up 2 bases and J gave up 0 bases, with 11 bases separating them. Germline loops: CDR1 SGHRS, CDR2 YFSETQ. This CDR3 is built from 15 residues. The CDR3 DNA sequence: TGCGCCAGCAGCTTACAGAGTTCAGCTAACTATGGCTACACCTTC. Amino acid sequence: CASSLQSSANYGYTF.

The chain combines TRBV4-3 with TRBJ1-2, with D perhaps TRBD1 (6 bases). Per the germline V gene, CDR1 is LGHNA and CDR2 is YSLEER. The V end was cut by 3 bases, the J end by 3 bases, with 8 bases between. The CDR3 totals 13 residues. Here the CDR3 reads CASSQHRDYGYTF. DNA for the CDR3: TGCGCCAGCAGCCAGCACAGGGACTATGGCTACACCTTC.